This T cell receptor beta chain was identified during a study of T cells after yellow fever vaccination. V lost 3 bases to trimming and J lost 4 bases; unmatched junction nucleotides: 11. The CDR3 contains 17 residues. General observations from the study: Highly abundant clonotypes carried over from the bulk population could end up in FACS-sorted repertoires as contaminants. Subsequent to the booster, the majority of primary-vaccination clones reappeared (under 98% CD4, 88% CD8).

In its sample, this clonotype was seen many times. The antigen is unknown. The TCR cDNA carried a universal primer site and UMIs from 5'RACE template switching. TCRdb re-analysed the 5' RACE reads in MiXCR, keeping a single row per CDR3 protein. The data show 160,000 or so distinct CDR3 sequences, almost 7% seen once. This clonotype originated in a man between 18 and 29 years old who received the YFV17D yellow fever vaccine. The material was CD4+ T cells sorted from PBMCs, obtained less than 6 days after the first yellow fever vaccination. The chain has TRBV12-3 or TRBV12-4 and TRBJ2-3, with 9 bases fitting TRBD2. The CDR3 bases are TGTGCCAGCAGTTTCTTCTCCGGGCTAGCGGGGCCAGATACGCAGTATTTT. This gives the protein CASSFFSGLAGPDTQYF.